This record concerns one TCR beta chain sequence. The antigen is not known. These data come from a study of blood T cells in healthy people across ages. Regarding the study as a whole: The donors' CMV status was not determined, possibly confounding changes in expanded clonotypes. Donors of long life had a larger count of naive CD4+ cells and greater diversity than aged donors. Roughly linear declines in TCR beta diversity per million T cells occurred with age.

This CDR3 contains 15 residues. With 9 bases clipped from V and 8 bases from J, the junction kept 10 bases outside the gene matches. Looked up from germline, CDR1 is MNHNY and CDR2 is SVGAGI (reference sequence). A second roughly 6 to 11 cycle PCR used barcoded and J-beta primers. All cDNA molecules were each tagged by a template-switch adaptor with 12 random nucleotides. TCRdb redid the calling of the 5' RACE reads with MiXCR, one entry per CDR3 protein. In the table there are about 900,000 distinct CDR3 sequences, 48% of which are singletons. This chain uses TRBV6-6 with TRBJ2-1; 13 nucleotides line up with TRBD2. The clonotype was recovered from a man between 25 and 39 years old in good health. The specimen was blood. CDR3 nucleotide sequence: TGTGCCAGTAGGCTGGGGACTAGCGGGGTAGATGAGCAGTTCTTC. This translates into CASRLGTSGVDEQFF.